These T cell receptor beta chains were read from a single sample in a study of shared clonotypes between healthy human individuals. Generated by immunoSEQ multiplex PCR, the TCRdb table keeps only in-frame clones and is missing some. The repertoire holds millions of clones, about 95% seen once, with about 1.1% in the top ten. The sequencing sample was made of naive CD8+ T cells sorted from blood. The receptors derive from a man younger than 35 in good health. CDR3s include the opening cysteine and the closing phenylalanine or tryptophan. The D gene is left open where the match is weak. Not every row has a clone size; where given, it reads once, few, many or a size class.

v_gene	j_gene	d_gene	abundance	CDR3nt	CDR3aa
TRBV5-5	TRBJ2-7	TRBD2	NA	TGTGCCAGCAGCTTGTGGACTAGCGGGTATGGGGAGCAGTACTTC	CASSLWTSGYGEQYF
TRBV27	TRBJ1-2	NA	NA	TGTGCCAGCAGTTTAACAGGGTTTGATGGCTACACCTTC	CASSLTGFDGYTF
TRBV29-1	TRBJ2-1	NA	NA	TGCAGCGTTGAAGGGGACCAGATACACTACAATGAGCAGTTCTTC	CSVEGDQIHYNEQFF
TRBV7-9	TRBJ1-2	NA	NA	TGTGCCAGCAGCCCCCCCGGCGGAGCTTTCAACTATGGCTACACCTTC	CASSPPGGAFNYGYTF
TRBV5-5	TRBJ1-1	NA	NA	TGTGCCAGCAGCTTGGAGGTCAGTTCGTTGATGACTGAAGCTTTCTTT	CASSLEVSSLMTEAFF
TRBV11-2	TRBJ2-5	TRBD2	NA	TGTGCCAGCAGCCCTCCACTAGCGGGGCAAGAGACCCAGTACTTC	CASSPPLAGQETQYF
TRBV7-3	TRBJ2-1	NA	NA	TGTGCCAGCAGCTTAATGTCCTACAATGAGCAGTTCTTC	CASSLMSYNEQFF
TRBV6-5	TRBJ2-3	NA	once	TGTGCCAGCAGTTACGGGCGGGACGTAGATACGCAGTATTTT	CASSYGRDVDTQYF
TRBV6-6	TRBJ2-2	NA	NA	TGTGCCAGCAGTTACCCTTATGAGAACACCGGGGAGCTGTTTTTT	CASSYPYENTGELFF
TRBV11-2	TRBJ2-7	NA	NA	TGTGCCAGCAGCTTAGGCGGGGGCTTCTACGAGCAGTACTTC	CASSLGGGFYEQYF
TRBV7-9	TRBJ2-1	TRBD2	NA	TGTGCCAGCAGTGAAGGTAGCGGGATATACAATGAGCAGTTCTTC	CASSEGSGIYNEQFF
TRBV6-1	TRBJ1-1	NA	NA	TGTGCCAGCAGTGAGCCTGGGTTCCCCGACACTGAAGCTTTCTTT	CASSEPGFPDTEAFF
TRBV5-6	TRBJ2-7	TRBD1	NA	TGTGCCAGCAGCTGCGGTGTGGACAGGGAGAGCTCCTACGAGCAGTACTTC	CASSCGVDRESSYEQYF
TRBV12-2	TRBJ2-7	NA	NA	TGTGCAAGTCGCTTAGCGGGGGCCCTAGCGGGAGTGGGTTACGAGCAGTACTTC	CASRLAGALAGVGYEQYF
TRBV2	TRBJ2-7	TRBD2	NA	TGTGCCAGCAGTCCGGCGGGGGTTTCCTACGAGCAGTACTTC	CASSPAGVSYEQYF
TRBV27	TRBJ2-7	TRBD2	once	TGTGCCAGCAGTTTATCGATTACTAGCGAGGATAGTGAGCAGTACTTC	CASSLSITSEDSEQYF
TRBV29-1	TRBJ1-4	NA	NA	TGCAGCGCCCGGGACTTGGGATTGGAAAAACTGTTTTTT	CSARDLGLEKLFF
TRBV5-4	TRBJ2-7	TRBD1	NA	TGTGCCAGCAGCTTGGATAGGGGACAGGGGTCCTACGAGCAGTACTTC	CASSLDRGQGSYEQYF
TRBV5-1	TRBJ1-6	TRBD1	few	TGCGCCAGCAGCTCCAACGGACAGGAGAATTCACCCCTCCACTTT	CASSSNGQENSPLHF
TRBV7-9	TRBJ1-1	NA	NA	TGTGCCAGCAGCTTAGCAGGGGGATATTGGACTGAAGCTTTCTTT	CASSLAGGYWTEAFF
TRBV27	TRBJ1-5	NA	NA	TGTGCCAGCAGTCCACGCCTAGATCAGCCCCAGCATTTT	CASSPRLDQPQHF
TRBV4-1	TRBJ1-4	NA	NA	TGCGCCAGCCTTGTCGGTGAAAAACTGTTTTTT	CASLVGEKLFF
TRBV1	TRBJ2-7	NA	NA	TGCACCAGCAGCCTTATCCGGGACTCGACCTACGAGCAGTACTTC	CTSSLIRDSTYEQYF
TRBV4-1	TRBJ2-7	TRBD2	NA	TGCGCCAGCAGCCAAAAATCCTCTAGCGGGGCCACCTACGAGCAGTACTTC	CASSQKSSSGATYEQYF
TRBV9	TRBJ2-2	NA	NA	TGTGCCAGCAGCGTAGTCGGGAACACCGGGGAGCTGTTTTTT	CASSVVGNTGELFF
TRBV7-9	TRBJ2-7	NA	NA	TGTGCCAGCAGCTTAAGCAGCCGATCCTACGAGCAGTACTTC	CASSLSSRSYEQYF
TRBV4-1	TRBJ2-2	TRBD2	NA	TGCGCCAGCAGCGCAGTTCCTAGCGGGAGAAGCGACACCGGGGAGCTGTTTTTT	CASSAVPSGRSDTGELFF
TRBV2	TRBJ2-1	TRBD1	NA	TGTGCCAGCAAGCTGGGACAGGGGTATGAGCAGTTCTTC	CASKLGQGYEQFF
TRBV7-9	TRBJ2-7	NA	NA	TGTGCCAGCAGCCCCCCCCAGGGCTACGAGCAGTACTTC	CASSPPQGYEQYF
TRBV11-2	TRBJ2-7	NA	NA	TGTGCCAGCAGCTACACCGGGATAACCTACGAGCAGTACTTC	CASSYTGITYEQYF
TRBV5-4	TRBJ2-1	NA	NA	TGTGCCAGCAGACAGGACAAATACAATGAGCAGTTCTTC	CASRQDKYNEQFF
TRBV2	TRBJ1-5	NA	NA	TGTGCCAGCAGTGATAGGGGGATACAGCCCCAGCATTTT	CASSDRGIQPQHF
TRBV7-9	TRBJ2-7	NA	NA	TGTGCCAGCAGCCCCCCGGGGGAGGACGAGCAGTACTTC	CASSPPGEDEQYF
TRBV28	TRBJ2-7	NA	once	TGTGCCAGCAGTTTAGTGCGGGTCTACGAGCAGTACTTC	CASSLVRVYEQYF
TRBV6-1	TRBJ2-1	TRBD2	NA	TGTGCCAGCAGTGACACTAGCGTGTTCAGCTCCTACAATGAGCAGTTCTTC	CASSDTSVFSSYNEQFF
TRBV11-2	TRBJ2-7	NA	NA	TGTGCCAGCAGCTCGACAGGAGACTACGAGCAGTACTTC	CASSSTGDYEQYF
TRBV6-1	TRBJ2-7	NA	NA	TGTGCCAGCAGTGAATACGGCGGCACCTACGAGCAGTACTTC	CASSEYGGTYEQYF
TRBV30	TRBJ2-7	TRBD1	NA	TGTGCCTGGAGCGGGACAGGGAGCTCCTACGAGCAGTACTTC	CAWSGTGSSYEQYF
TRBV6-1	TRBJ2-7	NA	NA	TGTGCCAGCAGTGAAGAACTCGGCGAGCAGTACTTC	CASSEELGEQYF
TRBV7-9	TRBJ2-7	NA	NA	TGTGCCAGCAGCTCAGAGGGCTACGAGCAGTACTTC	CASSSEGYEQYF
TRBV9	TRBJ2-5	NA	NA	TGTGCCAGCAGCGTAGTGGGGAATCCCCAGGAGACCCAGTACTTC	CASSVVGNPQETQYF
TRBV9	TRBJ2-7	TRBD1	NA	TGTGCCAGCAGCGTAGGGGACAGAGACTACGAGCAGTACTTC	CASSVGDRDYEQYF
TRBV7-9	TRBJ2-5	TRBD2	NA	TGTGCCAGCAGCACTTGGACTAGCGGGCCCCAAGAGACCCAGTACTTC	CASSTWTSGPQETQYF